Below are 20 T cell receptor beta chains sequenced from a single sample in a study of blood T cell repertoires in COVID-19. TCRdb's table, derived via immunoSEQ multiplex PCR, lists solely in-frame clones and lacks some. The repertoire consists of over 50,000 clones, with 70% to 90% occurring once and the leading ten covering about 6.3%. The sequenced sample was peripheral blood. These receptors originate from a man aged 55 to 69 with acute or convalescent COVID-19.

The chain couples TRBV9 to TRBJ1-2; 7 nucleotides agree with TRBD1. This CDR3 is built from 15 residues. Germline CDR1 SGDLS, CDR2 YYNGEE. V shed 4 bases and J 3 bases; nucleotides not matched to a gene: 9. The CDR3 spells CASSPHPGTDYGYTF. The CDR3 DNA reads TGTGCCAGCAGCCCCCACCCCGGGACAGACTATGGCTACACCTTC.

V and J are TRBV11-3 and TRBJ2-7; 9 positions match TRBD1. Germline values: CDR1 SGHNT, CDR2 YENEEA. Trimming took 5 bases from V and 4 from J; bases not matched to a gene: 6. This CDR3 spans 14 amino acids. The DNA of the CDR3 is TGTGCCAGCAGCCCCCGGACAGGGGCTTACGAGCAGTACTTC. The encoded protein is CASSPRTGAYEQYF.

This chain uses TRBV19 with TRBJ2-1; 10 nucleotides agree with TRBD2. V trimming: 8 bases; J trimming: 10 bases; junction bases outside the gene matches: 5. The length of the CDR3 is 12 residues. Germline CDR1 reads LNHDA; CDR2 reads SQIVND (reference sequence). The CDR3: CASASGGGEQFF. Written as DNA, the CDR3 is TGTGCCAGTGCTAGCGGGGGCGGCGAGCAGTTCTTC.

The chain joins TRBV5-4 to TRBJ2-1, with TRBD1 identical over 7 bases. J lost 5 bases, V lost 9 bases, and 8 bases had no gene match. The CDR3 has 13 residues. Germline lookup yields CDR1 SGHNT and CDR2 YYREEE (reference sequence). CDR3 DNA: TGTGCCACTGAGGCACAGGGGCACAATGAGCAGTTCTTC. Residues: CATEAQGHNEQFF.

The chain couples TRBV12-5 to TRBJ2-5; D gene uncertain. CDR1 is LGHNT and CDR2 is FRNRAP in the germline V gene. The CDR3 is 15 residues long. Trimming took off 1 base at V and 5 bases at J, with 14 bases between the two ends. CDR3 bases: TGTGCTAGTGGTTTGGGGGCAGCCTACGGTGAGACCCAGTACTTC. Translating gives CASGLGAAYGETQYF.

This chain joins TRBV6-2 or TRBV6-3 and TRBJ1-2; a possible D gene is TRBD1 (5 bases). This CDR3 comprises 14 residues. CDR1 and CDR2 from the germline V gene are MNHEY and SVGEGT. Trimming cost V 2 bases and J 7 bases, with 14 bases left between them. CDR3: CASSYPDGGSGYTF. DNA for the CDR3: TGTGCCAGCAGTTACCCGGACGGGGGTAGTGGCTACACCTTC.

CDR3 coding DNA: TGTGCCAGCTCAACCCTGGGAGGGGCCGACGCTGAAGCTTTCTTT. This translates into CASSTLGGADAEAFF. The J gene is TRBJ1-1, the V gene TRBV18; D might be TRBD1 (5 bases). CDR3 length equals 15 residues. Germline CDR1 and CDR2: KGHSH and LQKENI. Trimming removed 5 bases at V and 6 bases at J, with 19 bases between. Filled out from reference TRBV18 and TRBJ1-1, the complete variable domain reads NAGVMQNPRHLVRRRGQEARLRCSPMKGHSHVYWYRQLPEEGLKFMVYLQKENIIDESGMPKERFSAEFPKEGPSILRIQQVVRGDSAAYFCASSTLGGADAEAFFGQGTRLTVV.

Details on this clone: Other DNA sequences within the sample encode an identical CDR3. CDR3: CAISEGGGNQPQHF. For the CDR3, the DNA is TGTGCCATCAGTGAGGGGGGGGGCAATCAGCCCCAGCATTTT. The rearrangement joins TRBV10-3 to TRBJ1-5; TRBD1 might be the D (5 bases). V lost 2 bases and J lost 2, with 7 bases in between. The CDR3 extends over 14 amino acids. In germline, CDR1 is ENHRY, CDR2 SYGVKD.

CDR3 region: CASSYSGQGSNQPQHF. DNA for the CDR3: TGTGCCAGCAGTTACTCGGGACAGGGGAGCAATCAGCCCCAGCATTTT. The V and J genes are TRBV6-6 and TRBJ1-5; 10 nucleotides agree with TRBD1. This CDR3 is built from 16 residues. V gave up 0 bases and J gave up 1 base; unmatched junction bases: 0. Germline loops: CDR1 MNHNY, CDR2 SVGAGI (reference sequence).

The chain links TRBV7-2 to TRBJ2-7; possible D gene TRBD1, 5 bases. The CDR3 spans 14 residues. The V end lost 5 bases, the J end lost 2 bases, and 13 bases lay between the germline ends. Germline V gives CDR1 SGHTA, CDR2 FQGNSA. DNA of the CDR3: TGTGCCAGCAGCCAAAATAGGGGCCCCTACGAGCAGTACTTC. It translates to CASSQNRGPYEQYF.

The J gene is TRBJ1-1, the V gene TRBV19; D remains unclear. V dropped 5 bases and J dropped 1 base, with 8 bases sitting between them. The CDR3 is 13 amino acids. Germline CDR1 and CDR2: LNHDA and SQIVND (reference sequence). CDR3 in DNA: TGTGCCAGTAGTCCAACAGCGAACACTGAAGCTTTCTTT. This gives the protein CASSPTANTEAFF.

This sequence joins TRBV7-2 and TRBJ1-5; TRBD1 aligns across 8 bases. Per germline, CDR1 SGHTA and CDR2 FQGNSA. V dropped 5 bases and J dropped 4; count of bases not matched to a gene: 10. The CDR3 consists of 16 residues. CDR3 residues: CASSPRTGRENQPQHF. Written as DNA, the CDR3 is TGTGCCAGCAGCCCCCGGACAGGGAGAGAAAATCAGCCCCAGCATTTT.

In its sample, this clone was seen once. The chain combines TRBV18 with TRBJ1-4, with D possibly being TRBD1 (6 bases). V dropped 3 bases and J dropped 5 bases, with 10 bases sitting between them. There are 14 residues in the CDR3. The germline gives CDR1 KGHSH, CDR2 LQKENI. The CDR3 protein is CASSPGTGNEKLFF. The CDR3 nucleotides are TGTGCCAGCTCACCGGGTACAGGGAATGAAAAACTGTTTTTT.

V gene TRBV6-2 or TRBV6-3 combines with J gene TRBJ2-7; D is perhaps TRBD2 (5 bases). There are 15 residues in the CDR3. Trimming took 6 bases from V and 5 from J, leaving 20 bases between them. Germline V lookup: CDR1 MNHEY, CDR2 SVGEGT. The CDR3 sequence is CASSSGPRAPNEQYF. For the CDR3, the DNA is TGTGCCAGCAGCTCTGGACCGAGGGCTCCCAACGAGCAGTACTTC.

This chain links TRBV5-4 with TRBJ2-3, with no clear D. The germline V and J ends were trimmed by 0 bases and 4 bases, with 15 bases remaining between them. The CDR3 has 16 residues. CDR1 is SGHNT, CDR2 YYREEE, per germline (reference sequence). In nucleotides, the CDR3 is TGTGCCAGCAGCTTGGGAACCGAACCTAGAGCAGATACGCAGTATTTT. Protein product: CASSLGTEPRADTQYF.

In regard to this clone: The germline gene is not matched at one end of the junction; a read error may be the cause. The gene calls are TRBV6-1 and TRBJ1-1, with 7 bases lining up with TRBD1. This CDR3 has 13 residues. Germline V gives CDR1 MNHNS, CDR2 SASEGT. The DNA of the CDR3 is TGTGCCAGCAGGGAAGGGACAGCCTCGGCAGCTTTCTTT. It is translated as CASREGTASAAFF.

This chain uses TRBV15 with TRBJ1-4, with TRBD1 identical over 9 bases. Germline lookup yields CDR1 LNHNV and CDR2 YYDKDF (reference sequence). This CDR3 contains 15 residues. V was clipped by 3 bases and J by 5 bases; unmatched bases: 4. CDR3 bases: TGTGCCACCAGCAGGACCGGGACAGGGAATGAAAAACTGTTTTTT. Protein sequence: CATSRTGTGNEKLFF.

CDR3 DNA: TGTGCCAGCAGTTACGGCCTCTATGGCTACACCTTC. This sequence encodes CASSYGLYGYTF. The chain has TRBV6-5 and TRBJ1-2; no firm D call. CDR3 length: 12 residues. The ends were cut back, 2 bases at V and 4 bases at J, with 5 bases in the middle. Germline CDR1 reads MNHEY; CDR2 reads SVGAGI.

J is TRBJ2-7 and V is TRBV5-5, with 11 bases identical to TRBD2. The germline V gene has CDR1 SGHKS and CDR2 YYEKEE (reference sequence). The CDR3 length is 15 residues. The ends lost 4 bases at V and 1 base at J; junction bases unmatched: 4. CDR3 coding DNA: TGTGCCAGCAGCCCCCGACTAGCGGGGTCCTACGAGCAGTACTTC. Translating it yields CASSPRLAGSYEQYF.

The chain employs TRBV4-3 and TRBJ2-3; a possible D gene is TRBD2 (7 bases). Germline CDR1 and CDR2: LGHNA and YSLEER. The length of the CDR3 is 16 residues. V was pared by 0 bases and J by 3 bases, with 13 bases between. CDR3 residues: CASSQERGGKTDTQYF. The CDR3 DNA reads TGCGCCAGCAGCCAAGAAAGGGGGGGCAAGACAGATACGCAGTATTTT.